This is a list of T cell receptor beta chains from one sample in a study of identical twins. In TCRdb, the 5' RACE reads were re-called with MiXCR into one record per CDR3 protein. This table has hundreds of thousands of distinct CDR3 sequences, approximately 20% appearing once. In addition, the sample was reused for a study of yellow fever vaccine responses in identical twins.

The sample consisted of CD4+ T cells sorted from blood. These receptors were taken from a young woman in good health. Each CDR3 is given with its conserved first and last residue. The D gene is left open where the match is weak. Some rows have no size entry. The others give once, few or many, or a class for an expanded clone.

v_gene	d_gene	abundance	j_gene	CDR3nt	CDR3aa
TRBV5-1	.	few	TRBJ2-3	TGCGCCAGCAGCGTGGGACAGGGCAATGCCGGGAGGGGGACAGATACGCAGTATTTT	CASSVGQGNAGRGTDTQYF
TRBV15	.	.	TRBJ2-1	TGTGCCACCAGCAGAGCACTGGGCGATGAGCAGTTCTTC	CATSRALGDEQFF
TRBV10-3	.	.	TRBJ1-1	TGTGCCATCAGTGACAGAGAGAACACTGAAGCTTTCTTT	CAISDRENTEAFF
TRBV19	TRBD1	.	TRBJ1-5	TGTGCCAGTAGCCGACAGGGGGCTTTTCAGCCCCAGCATTTT	CASSRQGAFQPQHF
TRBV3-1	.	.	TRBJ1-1	TGTGCCAGCAGCCCCCGCGGGAGCGCGAACACTGAAGCTTTCTTT	CASSPRGSANTEAFF
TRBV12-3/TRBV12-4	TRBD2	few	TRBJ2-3	TGTGCCAGCCATGAAAGCGGGAGGGGCACAGATACGCAGTATTTT	CASHESGRGTDTQYF
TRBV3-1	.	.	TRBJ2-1	TGTGCCAGCAGCCAAGTCTTCGGCGGGAACGTTTACAATGAGCAGTTCTTC	CASSQVFGGNVYNEQFF
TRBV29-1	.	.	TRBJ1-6	TGCAGCGTTAACTCAAAAGGGGCCCTCCACTTT	CSVNSKGALHF
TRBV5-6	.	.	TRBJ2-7	TGTGCCAGCAGCTTGGAGCGTTCGGGTAGGGATGGTATGAAGCAGTACTTC	CASSLERSGRDGMKQYF
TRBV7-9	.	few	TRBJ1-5	TGTGCCAGCAGCGAAGCAGGGTTTGGTCGGCCCCAGCATTTT	CASSEAGFGRPQHF
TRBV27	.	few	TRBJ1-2	TGTGCCAGCAGTCCCCCCGGCGGGAACTATGGCTACACCTTC	CASSPPGGNYGYTF
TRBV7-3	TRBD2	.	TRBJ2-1	TGTGCCAGCAGCTTATTAAGCCTGACTAGCGGGAGAGGCAATGAGCAGTTCTTC	CASSLLSLTSGRGNEQFF
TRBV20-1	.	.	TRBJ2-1	TGCAGTGCTAGAGATCGGAGGATGAGCGTAAATGAGCAGTTCTTC	CSARDRRMSVNEQFF
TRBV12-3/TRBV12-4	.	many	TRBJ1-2	TGTGCCAGCACCCCGGCGGGGGGGAGGTATGGCTACACCTTC	CASTPAGGRYGYTF
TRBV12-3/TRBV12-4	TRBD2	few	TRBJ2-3	TGTGCCAGCACGGGGGGTGCAGATACGCAGTATTTT	CASTGGADTQYF
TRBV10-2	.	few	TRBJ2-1	TGCGCCAGCAGTGAGGACTACAATGAGCAGTTCTTC	CASSEDYNEQFF
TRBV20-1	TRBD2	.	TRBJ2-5	TGCAGTGCTAGAGATCTAGCGGGGGGTAAGGGAAGAGAGACCCAGTACTTC	CSARDLAGGKGRETQYF
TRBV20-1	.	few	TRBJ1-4	TGCAGTGCTAGAGCCTCAGGGGTAACTAATGAAAAACTGTTTTTT	CSARASGVTNEKLFF
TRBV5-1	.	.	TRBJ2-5	TGCGCCAGCAGCTTGGAAGGACTGTGGCGGGAGACCCAGTACTTC	CASSLEGLWRETQYF
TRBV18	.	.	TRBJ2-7	TGTGCCAGCTCACCACGGGGCAGTATCGACGAGCAGTACTTC	CASSPRGSIDEQYF
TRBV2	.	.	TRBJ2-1	TGTGCCAGCAGTGAAAAGGGCAGACTGCGTAATGAGCAGTTCTTC	CASSEKGRLRNEQFF
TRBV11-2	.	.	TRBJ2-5	TGTGCCAGCAGCTTACTCCCCCGGGAGACCCAGTACTTC	CASSLLPRETQYF
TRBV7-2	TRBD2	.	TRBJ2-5	TGTGCCAGCAGCTCCCCGGGACTACCCGGGGAGACCCAGTACTTC	CASSSPGLPGETQYF
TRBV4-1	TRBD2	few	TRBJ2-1	TGCGCCAGCAGCCAGGAACTAGCGGGGTGGAATGAGCAGTTCTTC	CASSQELAGWNEQFF
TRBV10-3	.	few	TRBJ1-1	TGTGCCATCAGTGAGATACAGATCCGCGGAGAAGCTTTCTTT	CAISEIQIRGEAFF
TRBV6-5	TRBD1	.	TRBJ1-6	TGTGCCAGCAGTACTGTCAGGGGGAATTCACCCCTCCACTTT	CASSTVRGNSPLHF
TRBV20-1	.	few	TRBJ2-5	TGCAGTGCTAGATTTCTAAGAAGTCAAGAGACCCAGTACTTC	CSARFLRSQETQYF